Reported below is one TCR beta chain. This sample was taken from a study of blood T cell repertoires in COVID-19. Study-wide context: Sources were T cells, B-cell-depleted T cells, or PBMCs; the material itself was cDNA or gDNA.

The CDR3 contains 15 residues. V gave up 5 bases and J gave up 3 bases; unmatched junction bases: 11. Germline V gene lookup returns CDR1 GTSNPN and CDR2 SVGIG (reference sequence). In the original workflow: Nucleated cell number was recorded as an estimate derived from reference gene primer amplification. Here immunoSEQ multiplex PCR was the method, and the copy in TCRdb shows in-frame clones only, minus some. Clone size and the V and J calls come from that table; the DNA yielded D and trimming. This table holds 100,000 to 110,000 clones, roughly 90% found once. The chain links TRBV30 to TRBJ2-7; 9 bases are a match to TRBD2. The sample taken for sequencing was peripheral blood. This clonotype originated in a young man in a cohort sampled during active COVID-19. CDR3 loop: CAWSGGLAGNYEQYF. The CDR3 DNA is TGTGCCTGGTCCGGGGGGCTAGCGGGGAACTACGAGCAGTACTTC. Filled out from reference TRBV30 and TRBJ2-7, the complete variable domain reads SQTIHQWPATLVQPVGSPLSLECTVEGTSNPNLYWYRQAAGRGLQLLFYSVGIGQISSEVPQNLSASRPQDRQFILSSKKLLLSDSGFYLCAWSGGLAGNYEQYFGPGTRLTVT.